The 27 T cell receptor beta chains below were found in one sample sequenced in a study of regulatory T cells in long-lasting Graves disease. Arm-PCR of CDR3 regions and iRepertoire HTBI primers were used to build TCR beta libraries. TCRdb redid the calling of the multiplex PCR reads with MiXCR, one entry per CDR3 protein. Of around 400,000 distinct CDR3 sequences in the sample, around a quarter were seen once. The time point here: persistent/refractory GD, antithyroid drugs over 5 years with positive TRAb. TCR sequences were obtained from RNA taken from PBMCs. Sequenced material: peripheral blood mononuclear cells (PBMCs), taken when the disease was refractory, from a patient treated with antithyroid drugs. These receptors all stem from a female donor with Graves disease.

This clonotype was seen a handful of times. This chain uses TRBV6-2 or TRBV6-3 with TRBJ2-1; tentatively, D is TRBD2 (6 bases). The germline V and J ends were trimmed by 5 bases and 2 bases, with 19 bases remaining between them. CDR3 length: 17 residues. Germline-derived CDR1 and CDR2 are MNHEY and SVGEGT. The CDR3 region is CASSAGPGGPTYNEQFF. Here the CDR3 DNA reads TGTGCCAGCAGTGCTGGGCCCGGGGGACCTACCTACAATGAGCAGTTCTTC.

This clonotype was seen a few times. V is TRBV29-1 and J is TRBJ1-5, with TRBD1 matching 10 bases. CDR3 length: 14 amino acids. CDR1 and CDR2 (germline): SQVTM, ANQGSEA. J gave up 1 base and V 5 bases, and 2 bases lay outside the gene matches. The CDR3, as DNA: TGCAGCGTTCGGGACAGGGGAAGCAATCAGCCCCAGCATTTT. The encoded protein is CSVRDRGSNQPQHF.

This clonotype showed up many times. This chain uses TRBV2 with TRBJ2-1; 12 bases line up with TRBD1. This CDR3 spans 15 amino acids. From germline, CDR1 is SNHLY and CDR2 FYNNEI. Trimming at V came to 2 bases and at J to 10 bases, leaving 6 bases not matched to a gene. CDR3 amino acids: CASSERDRGLDEQFF. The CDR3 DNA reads TGTGCCAGCAGTGAAAGGGACAGGGGGCTTGACGAGCAGTTCTTC. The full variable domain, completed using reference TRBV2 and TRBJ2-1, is EPEVTQTPSHQVTQMGQEVILRCVPISNHLYFYWYRQILGQKVEFLVSFYNNEISEKSEIFDDQFSVERPDGSNFTLKIRSTKLEDSAMYFCASSERDRGLDEQFFGPGTRLTVL.

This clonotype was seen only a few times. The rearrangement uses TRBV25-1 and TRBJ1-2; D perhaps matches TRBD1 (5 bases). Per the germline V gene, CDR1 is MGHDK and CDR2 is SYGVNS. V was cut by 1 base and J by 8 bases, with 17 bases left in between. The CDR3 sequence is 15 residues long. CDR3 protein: CASSESRTIFAGYTF. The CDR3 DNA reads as TGTGCCAGCAGTGAATCCAGGACAATCTTCGCGGGCTACACCTTC.

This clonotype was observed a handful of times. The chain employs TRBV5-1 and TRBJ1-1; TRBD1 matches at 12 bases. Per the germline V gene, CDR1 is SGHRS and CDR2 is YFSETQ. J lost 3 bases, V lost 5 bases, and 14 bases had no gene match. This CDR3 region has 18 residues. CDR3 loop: CASRLKGDRGRFHTEAFF. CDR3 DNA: TGCGCCAGCAGGTTAAAAGGGGACAGGGGGCGTTTTCACACTGAAGCTTTCTTT.

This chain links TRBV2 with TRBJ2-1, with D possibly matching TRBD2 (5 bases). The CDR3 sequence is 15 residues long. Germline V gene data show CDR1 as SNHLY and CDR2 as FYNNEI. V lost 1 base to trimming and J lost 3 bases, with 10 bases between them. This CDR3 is CASSEEETSYNEQFF. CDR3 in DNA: TGTGCCAGCAGTGAAGAGGAAACTAGCTACAATGAGCAGTTCTTC. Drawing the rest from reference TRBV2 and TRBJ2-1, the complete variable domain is EPEVTQTPSHQVTQMGQEVILRCVPISNHLYFYWYRQILGQKVEFLVSFYNNEISEKSEIFDDQFSVERPDGSNFTLKIRSTKLEDSAMYFCASSEEETSYNEQFFGPGTRLTVL.

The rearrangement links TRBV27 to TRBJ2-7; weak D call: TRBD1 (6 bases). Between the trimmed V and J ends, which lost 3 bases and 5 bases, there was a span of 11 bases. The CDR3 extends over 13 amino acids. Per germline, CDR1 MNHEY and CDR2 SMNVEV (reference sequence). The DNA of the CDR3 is TGTGCCAGCAGTTTCTCTACAGGGAACGAGCAGTACTTC. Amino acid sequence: CASSFSTGNEQYF.

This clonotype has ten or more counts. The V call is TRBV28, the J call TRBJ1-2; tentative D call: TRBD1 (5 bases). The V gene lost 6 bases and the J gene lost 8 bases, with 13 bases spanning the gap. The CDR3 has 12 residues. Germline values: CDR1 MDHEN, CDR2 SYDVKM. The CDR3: CASSPGPGGYTF. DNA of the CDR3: TGTGCCAGCAGCCCGGGGCCAGGGGGCTACACCTTC.

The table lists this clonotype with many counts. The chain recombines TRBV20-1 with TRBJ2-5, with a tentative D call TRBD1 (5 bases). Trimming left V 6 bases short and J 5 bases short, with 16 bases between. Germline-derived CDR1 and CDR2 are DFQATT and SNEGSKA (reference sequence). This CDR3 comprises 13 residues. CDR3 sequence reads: CSAGAPGMETQYF. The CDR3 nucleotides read TGCAGTGCAGGGGCCCCTGGAATGGAGACCCAGTACTTC.

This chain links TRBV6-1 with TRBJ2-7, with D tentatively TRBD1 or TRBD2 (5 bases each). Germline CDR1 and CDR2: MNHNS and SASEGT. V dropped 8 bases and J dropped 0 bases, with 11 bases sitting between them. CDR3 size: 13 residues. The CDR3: CASRGADSYEQYF. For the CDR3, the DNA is TGTGCCAGCCGAGGGGCGGACTCCTACGAGCAGTACTTC.

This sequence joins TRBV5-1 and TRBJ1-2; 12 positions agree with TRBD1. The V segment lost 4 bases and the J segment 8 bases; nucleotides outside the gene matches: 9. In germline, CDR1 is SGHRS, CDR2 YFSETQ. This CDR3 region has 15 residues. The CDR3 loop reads CASSPDSGTGGGYTF. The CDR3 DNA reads TGCGCCAGCAGCCCTGACTCCGGGACAGGGGGCGGCTACACCTTC.

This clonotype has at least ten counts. CDR3 loop: CASRLGLNYEQYF. CDR3 nucleotides: TGTGCCAGCAGGCTTGGACTGAACTACGAGCAGTACTTC. The chain couples TRBV2 to TRBJ2-7; perhaps TRBD2 as D (5 bases). Germline CDR1 SNHLY, CDR2 FYNNEI. This CDR3 has 13 amino acids. Trimming removed 6 bases at V and 3 bases at J, with 12 bases between. Full variable domain (rest looked up from reference TRBV2 and TRBJ2-7): EPEVTQTPSHQVTQMGQEVILRCVPISNHLYFYWYRQILGQKVEFLVSFYNNEISEKSEIFDDQFSVERPDGSNFTLKIRSTKLEDSAMYFCASRLGLNYEQYFGPGTRLTVT.

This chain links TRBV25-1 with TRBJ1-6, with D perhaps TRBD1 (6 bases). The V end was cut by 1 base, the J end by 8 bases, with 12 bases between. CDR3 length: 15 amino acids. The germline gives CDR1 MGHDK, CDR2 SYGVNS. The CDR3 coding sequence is TGTGCCAGCAGTGAATGGAACAGGGTAGATTCACCCCTCCACTTT. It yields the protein CASSEWNRVDSPLHF. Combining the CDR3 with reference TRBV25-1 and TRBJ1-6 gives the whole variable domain EADIYQTPRYLVIGTGKKITLECSQTMGHDKMYWYQQDPGMELHLIHYSYGVNSTEKGDLSSESTVSRIRTEHFPLTLESARPSHTSQYLCASSEWNRVDSPLHFGNGTRLTVT.

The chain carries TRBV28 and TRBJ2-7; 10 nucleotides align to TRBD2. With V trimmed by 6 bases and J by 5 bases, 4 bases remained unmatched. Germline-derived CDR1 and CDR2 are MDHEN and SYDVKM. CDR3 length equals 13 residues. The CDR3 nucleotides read TGTGCCAGCAGCGGACTAGCGGCTAACGAGCAGTACTTC. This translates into CASSGLAANEQYF.

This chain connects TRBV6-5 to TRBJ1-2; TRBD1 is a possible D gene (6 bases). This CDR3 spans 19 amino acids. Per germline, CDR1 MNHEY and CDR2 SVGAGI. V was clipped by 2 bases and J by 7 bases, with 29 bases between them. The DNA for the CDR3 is TGTGCCAGCAGTTACCAGACCATTTTGTTTGGGGGGCCGCAGGGTGGCTACACCTTC. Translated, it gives CASSYQTILFGGPQGGYTF.

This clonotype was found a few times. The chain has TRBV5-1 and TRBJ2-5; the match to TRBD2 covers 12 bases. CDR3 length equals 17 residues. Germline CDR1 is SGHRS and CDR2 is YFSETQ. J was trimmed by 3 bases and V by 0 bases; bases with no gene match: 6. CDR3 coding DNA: TGCGCCAGCAGCTTGGCGCTAGCGGGAGGGCCCGAAGAGACCCAGTACTTC. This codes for CASSLALAGGPEETQYF. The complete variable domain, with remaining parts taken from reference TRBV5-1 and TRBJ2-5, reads KAGVTQTPRYLIKTRGQQVTLSCSPISGHRSVSWYQQTPGQGLQFLFEYFSETQRNKGNFPGRFSGRQFSNSRSEMNVSTLELGDSALYLCASSLALAGGPEETQYFGPGTRLLVL.

The CDR3 here is CASSFGTANQPQHF. CDR3 coding DNA: TGTGCCAGCAGCTTCGGGACAGCAAATCAGCCCCAGCATTTT. V usage is TRBV7-2 and J usage is TRBJ1-5; 7 bases agree with TRBD1. With V trimmed by 3 bases and J by 4 bases, 3 bases remained unmatched. Germline values: CDR1 SGHTA, CDR2 FQGNSA. The CDR3 has 14 amino acids.

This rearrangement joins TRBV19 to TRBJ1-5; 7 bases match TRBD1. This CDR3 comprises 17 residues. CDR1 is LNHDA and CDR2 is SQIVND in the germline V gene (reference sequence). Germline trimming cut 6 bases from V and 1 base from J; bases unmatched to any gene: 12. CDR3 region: CASRTPYRGWSNQPQHF. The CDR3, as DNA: TGTGCCAGTAGAACACCCTACAGGGGTTGGAGCAATCAGCCCCAGCATTTT.

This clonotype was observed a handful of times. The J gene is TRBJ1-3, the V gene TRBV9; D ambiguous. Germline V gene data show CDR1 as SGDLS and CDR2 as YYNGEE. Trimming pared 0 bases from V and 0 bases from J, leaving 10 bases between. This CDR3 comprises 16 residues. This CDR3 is CASSVVPDGSGNTIYF. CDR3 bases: TGTGCCAGCAGCGTAGTTCCAGACGGCTCTGGAAACACCATATATTTT.

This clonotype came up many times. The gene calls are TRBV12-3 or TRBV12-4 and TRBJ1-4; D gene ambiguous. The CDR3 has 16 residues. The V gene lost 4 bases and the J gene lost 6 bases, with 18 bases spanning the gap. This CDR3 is CASSSQGGLGDEKLFF. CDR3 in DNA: TGTGCCAGCAGTTCACAAGGCGGTCTAGGAGATGAAAAACTGTTTTTT.

The CDR3 spells CASSPQRRQPQHF. CDR3 sequence (DNA): TGTGCCAGCAGCCCACAGAGGAGGCAGCCCCAGCATTTT. The chain recombines TRBV3-1 with TRBJ1-5; the D is unclear. CDR1 is LGHDT, CDR2 YNNKEL, per germline (reference sequence). V was clipped by 4 bases and J by 7 bases, with 11 bases between them. The CDR3 sequence is 13 residues long.

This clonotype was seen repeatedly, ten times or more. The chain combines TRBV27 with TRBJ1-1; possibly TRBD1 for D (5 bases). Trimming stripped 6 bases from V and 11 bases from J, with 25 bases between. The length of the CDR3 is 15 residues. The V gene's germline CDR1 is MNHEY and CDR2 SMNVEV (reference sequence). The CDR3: CASRAFRGDAVEAFF. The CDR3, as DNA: TGTGCCAGCAGGGCTTTTAGGGGCGACGCCGTTGAGGCTTTCTTT.

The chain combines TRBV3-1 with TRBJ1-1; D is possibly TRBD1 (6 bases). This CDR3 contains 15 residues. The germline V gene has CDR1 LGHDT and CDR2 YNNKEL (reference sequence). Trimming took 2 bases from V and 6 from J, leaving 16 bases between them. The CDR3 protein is CASSQLPGGLAEAFF. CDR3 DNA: TGTGCCAGCAGCCAACTTCCGGGGGGCCTTGCTGAAGCTTTCTTT.

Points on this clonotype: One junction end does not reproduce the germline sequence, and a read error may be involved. CDR3 loop: CASSGDGADVLTF. In DNA form, the CDR3 reads TGTGCCAGCAGTGGGGATGGGGCCGACGTCCTGACTTTC. The chain combines TRBV12-3 or TRBV12-4 with TRBJ2-6, with D tentatively TRBD1 (5 bases). CDR3 length: 13 amino acids.

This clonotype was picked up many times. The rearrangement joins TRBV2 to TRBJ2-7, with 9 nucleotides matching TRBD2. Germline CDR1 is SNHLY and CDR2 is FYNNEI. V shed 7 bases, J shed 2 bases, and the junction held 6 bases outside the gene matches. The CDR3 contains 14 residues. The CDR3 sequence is CASNLAGEAYEQYF. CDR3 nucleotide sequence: TGTGCCAGCAATTTAGCGGGGGAGGCCTACGAGCAGTACTTC.

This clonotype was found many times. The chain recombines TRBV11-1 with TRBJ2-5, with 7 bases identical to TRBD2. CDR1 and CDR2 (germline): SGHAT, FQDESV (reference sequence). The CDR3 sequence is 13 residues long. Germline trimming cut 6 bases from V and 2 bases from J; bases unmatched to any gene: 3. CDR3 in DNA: TGTGCCAGCAGGGGCGGGAGACAAGAGACCCAGTACTTC. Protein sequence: CASRGGRQETQYF.

The CDR3 region is CSARDSDTGSGANVLTF. DNA of the CDR3: TGCAGTGCTAGAGATTCGGACACAGGGTCCGGGGCCAACGTCCTGACTTTC. The chain links TRBV20-1 to TRBJ2-6; D possibly corresponds to TRBD1 (6 bases). Trimming removed 0 bases at V and 4 bases at J, with 16 bases between. The CDR3 has 17 residues. The germline CDR1 and CDR2 sequences are DFQATT and SNEGSKA (reference sequence).